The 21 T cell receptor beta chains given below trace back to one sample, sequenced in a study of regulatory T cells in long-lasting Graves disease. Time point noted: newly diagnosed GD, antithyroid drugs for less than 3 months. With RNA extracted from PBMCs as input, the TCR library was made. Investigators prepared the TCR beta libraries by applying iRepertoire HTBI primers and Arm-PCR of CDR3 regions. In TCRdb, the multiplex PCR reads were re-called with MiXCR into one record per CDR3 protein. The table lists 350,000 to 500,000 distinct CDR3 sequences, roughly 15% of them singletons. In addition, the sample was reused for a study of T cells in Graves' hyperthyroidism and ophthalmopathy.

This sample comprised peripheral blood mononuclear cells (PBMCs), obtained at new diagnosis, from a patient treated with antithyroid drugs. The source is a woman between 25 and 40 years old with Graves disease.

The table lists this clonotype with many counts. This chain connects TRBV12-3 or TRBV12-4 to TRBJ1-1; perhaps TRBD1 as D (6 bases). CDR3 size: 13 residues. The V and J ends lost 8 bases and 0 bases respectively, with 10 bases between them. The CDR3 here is CASGDILNTEAFF. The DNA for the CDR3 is TGTGCCAGCGGGGACATACTGAACACTGAAGCTTTCTTT.

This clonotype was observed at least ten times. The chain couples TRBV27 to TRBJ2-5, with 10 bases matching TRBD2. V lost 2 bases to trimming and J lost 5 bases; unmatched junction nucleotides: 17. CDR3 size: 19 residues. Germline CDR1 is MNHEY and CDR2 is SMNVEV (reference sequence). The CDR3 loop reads CASSLISGGLRRVYETQYF. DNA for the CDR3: TGTGCCAGCAGTTTAATTAGCGGGGGGCTGCGGCGAGTGTATGAGACCCAGTACTTC.

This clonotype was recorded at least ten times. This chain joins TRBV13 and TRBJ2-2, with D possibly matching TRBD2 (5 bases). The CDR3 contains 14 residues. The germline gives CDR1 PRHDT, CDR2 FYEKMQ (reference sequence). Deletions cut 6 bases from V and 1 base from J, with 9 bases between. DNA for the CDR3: TGTGCCAGCAGAGGGAGTAGGAACACCGGGGAGCTGTTTTTT. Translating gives CASRGSRNTGELFF.

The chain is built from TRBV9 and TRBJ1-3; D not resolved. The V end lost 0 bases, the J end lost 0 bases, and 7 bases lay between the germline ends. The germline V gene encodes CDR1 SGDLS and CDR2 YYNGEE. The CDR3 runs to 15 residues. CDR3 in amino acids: CASSVGGDSGNTIYF. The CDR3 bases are TGTGCCAGCAGCGTAGGTGGCGACTCTGGAAACACCATATATTTT.

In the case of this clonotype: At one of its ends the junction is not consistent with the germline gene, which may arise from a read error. The CDR3 loop reads CASSYSSMDSTNGKLFF. Written as DNA, the CDR3 is TGTGCCAGCAGTTACTCGAGTATGGATTCAACTAATGGAAAACTGTTTTTT. This chain links TRBV6-2 or TRBV6-3 with TRBJ1-4; no clear D. This CDR3 spans 17 amino acids. In germline, CDR1 is MNHEY, CDR2 SVGEGT.

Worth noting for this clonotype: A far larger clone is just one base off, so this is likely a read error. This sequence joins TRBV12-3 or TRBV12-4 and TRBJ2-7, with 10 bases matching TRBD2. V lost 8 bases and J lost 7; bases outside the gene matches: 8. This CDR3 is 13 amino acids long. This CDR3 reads CASGLAAYNEQYF. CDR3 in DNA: TGTGCCAGCGGACTAGCGGCCTACAATGAGCAGTACTTC.

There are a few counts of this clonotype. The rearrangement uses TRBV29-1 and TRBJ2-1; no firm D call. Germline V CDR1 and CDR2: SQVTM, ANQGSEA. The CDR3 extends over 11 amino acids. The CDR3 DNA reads TGCAGTCCCGTGCATCAGAATGAGCAGTTCTTC. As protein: CSPVHQNEQFF.

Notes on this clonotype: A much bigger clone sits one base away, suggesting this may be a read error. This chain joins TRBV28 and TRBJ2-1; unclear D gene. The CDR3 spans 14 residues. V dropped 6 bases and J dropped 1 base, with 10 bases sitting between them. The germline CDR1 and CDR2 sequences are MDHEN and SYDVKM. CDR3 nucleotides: TGTGCCAGCAGCCTAGTTCTTTCCTACAATGAGCAGTTCTTC. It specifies CASSLVLSYNEQFF. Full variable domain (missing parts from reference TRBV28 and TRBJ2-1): DVKVTQSSRYLVKRTGEKVFLECVQDMDHENMFWYRQDPGLGLRLIYFSYDVKMKEKGDIPEGYSVSREKKERFSLILESASTNQTSMYLCASSLVLSYNEQFFGPGTRLTVL.

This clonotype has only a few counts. CDR3 sequence: CSASRLAGVTGELFF. CDR3 bases: TGCAGTGCTAGTCGGCTAGCGGGAGTCACCGGGGAGCTGTTTTTT. The chain couples TRBV20-1 to TRBJ2-2; 10 bases map to TRBD2. Trimming cost V 3 bases and J 4 bases; bases outside gene matches: 5. The germline gives CDR1 DFQATT, CDR2 SNEGSKA (reference sequence). This CDR3 spans 15 amino acids.

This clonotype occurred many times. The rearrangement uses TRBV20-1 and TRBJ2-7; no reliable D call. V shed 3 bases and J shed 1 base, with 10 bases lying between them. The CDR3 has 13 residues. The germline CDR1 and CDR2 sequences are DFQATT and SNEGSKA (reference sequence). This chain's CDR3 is CSASLQFSYEQYF. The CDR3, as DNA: TGCAGTGCTAGTTTACAGTTTTCCTACGAGCAGTACTTC.

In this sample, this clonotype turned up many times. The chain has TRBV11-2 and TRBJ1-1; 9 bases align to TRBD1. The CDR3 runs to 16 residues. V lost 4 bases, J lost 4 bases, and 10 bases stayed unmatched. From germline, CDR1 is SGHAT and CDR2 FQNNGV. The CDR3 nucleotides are TGTGCCAGCAGCTCGGGACAGGGTAGTGTCGGCACTGAAGCTTTCTTT. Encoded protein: CASSSGQGSVGTEAFF. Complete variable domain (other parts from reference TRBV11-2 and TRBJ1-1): EAGVAQSPRYKIIEKRQSVAFWCNPISGHATLYWYQQILGQGPKLLIQFQNNGVVDDSQLPKDRFSAERLKGVDSTLKIQPAKLEDSAVYLCASSSGQGSVGTEAFFGQGTRLTVV.

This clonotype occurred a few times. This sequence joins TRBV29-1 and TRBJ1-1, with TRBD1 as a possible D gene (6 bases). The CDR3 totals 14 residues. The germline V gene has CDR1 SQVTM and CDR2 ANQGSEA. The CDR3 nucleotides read TGCAGTGCTTTGCGGGACACTGGAAACACTGAAGCTTTCTTT. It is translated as CSALRDTGNTEAFF. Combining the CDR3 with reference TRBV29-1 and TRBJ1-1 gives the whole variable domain SAVISQKPSRDICQRGTSLTIQCQVDSQVTMMFWYRQQPGQSLTLIATANQGSEATYESGFVIDKFPISRPNLTFSTLTVSNMSPEDSSIYLCSALRDTGNTEAFFGQGTRLTVV.

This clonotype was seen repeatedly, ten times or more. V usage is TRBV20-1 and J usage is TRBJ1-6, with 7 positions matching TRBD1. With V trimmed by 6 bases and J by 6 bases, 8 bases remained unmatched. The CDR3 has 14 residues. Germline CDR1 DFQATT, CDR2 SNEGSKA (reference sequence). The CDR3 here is CSASPGTANSPLHF. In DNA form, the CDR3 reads TGCAGTGCCTCGCCCGGGACAGCTAATTCACCCCTCCACTTT.

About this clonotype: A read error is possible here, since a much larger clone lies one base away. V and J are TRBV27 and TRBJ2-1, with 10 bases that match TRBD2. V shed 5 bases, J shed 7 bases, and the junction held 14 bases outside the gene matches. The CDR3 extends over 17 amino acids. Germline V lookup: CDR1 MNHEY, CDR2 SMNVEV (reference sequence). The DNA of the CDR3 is TGTGCCAGCAGTGATCCGTTAGCGGGAGGAACAAGAAATGAGCAGTTCTTC. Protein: CASSDPLAGGTRNEQFF.

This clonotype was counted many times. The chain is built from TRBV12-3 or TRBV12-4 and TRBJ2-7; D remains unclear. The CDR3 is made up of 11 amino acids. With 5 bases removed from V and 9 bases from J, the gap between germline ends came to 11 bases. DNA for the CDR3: TGTGCCAGCAGTCAGACCCGAGGGCAGTACTTC. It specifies CASSQTRGQYF.

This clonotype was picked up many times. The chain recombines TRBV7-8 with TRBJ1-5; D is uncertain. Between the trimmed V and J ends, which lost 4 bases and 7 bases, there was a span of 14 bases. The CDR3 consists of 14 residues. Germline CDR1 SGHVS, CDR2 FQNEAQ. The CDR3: CASSSQTLHQPQHF. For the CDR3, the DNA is TGTGCCAGCAGCTCCCAGACCTTACACCAGCCCCAGCATTTT.

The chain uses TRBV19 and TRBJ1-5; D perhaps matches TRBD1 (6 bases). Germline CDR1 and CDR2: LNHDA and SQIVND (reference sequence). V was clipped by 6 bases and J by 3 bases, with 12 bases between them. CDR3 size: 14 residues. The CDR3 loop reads CASSPGQNNQPQHF. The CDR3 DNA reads TGTGCCAGTAGCCCTGGACAGAACAATCAGCCCCAGCATTTT. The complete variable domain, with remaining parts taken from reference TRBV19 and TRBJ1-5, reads DGGITQSPKYLFRKEGQNVTLSCEQNLNHDAMYWYRQDPGQGLRLIYYSQIVNDFQKGDIAEGYSVSREKKESFPLTVTSAQKNPTAFYLCASSPGQNNQPQHFGDGTRLSIL.

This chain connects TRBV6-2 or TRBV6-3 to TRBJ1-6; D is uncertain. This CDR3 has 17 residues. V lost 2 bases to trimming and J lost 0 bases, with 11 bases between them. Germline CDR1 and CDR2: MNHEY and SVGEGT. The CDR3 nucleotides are TGTGCCAGCAGTTACCACGTCCAGAGCTCCTATAATTCACCCCTCCACTTT. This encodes CASSYHVQSSYNSPLHF.

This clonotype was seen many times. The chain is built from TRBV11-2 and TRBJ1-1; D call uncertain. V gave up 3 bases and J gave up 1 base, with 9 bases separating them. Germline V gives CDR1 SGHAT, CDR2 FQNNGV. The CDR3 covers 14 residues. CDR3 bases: TGTGCCAGCAGCTTGAGACTGGAGAACACTGAAGCTTTCTTT. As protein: CASSLRLENTEAFF.

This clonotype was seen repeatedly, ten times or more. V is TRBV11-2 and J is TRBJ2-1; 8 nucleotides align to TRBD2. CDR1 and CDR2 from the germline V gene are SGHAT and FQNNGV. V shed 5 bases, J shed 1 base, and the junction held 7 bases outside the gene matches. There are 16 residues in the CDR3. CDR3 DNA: TGTGCCAGCAGCCTAGGCGGGAGGCCTTCCTACAATGAGCAGTTCTTC. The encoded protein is CASSLGGRPSYNEQFF.

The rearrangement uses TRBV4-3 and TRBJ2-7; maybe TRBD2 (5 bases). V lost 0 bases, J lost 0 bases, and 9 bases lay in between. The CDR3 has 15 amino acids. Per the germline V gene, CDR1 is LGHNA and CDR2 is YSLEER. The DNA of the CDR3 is TGCGCCAGCAGCCAAGATGGAGGAGACTCCTACGAGCAGTACTTC. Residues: CASSQDGGDSYEQYF.